A single sample gave rise to the 18 T cell receptor beta chains below, sequenced in a study of human T cells and chemical hapten exposure. As to time point: patch test 2, 6 weeks after DPC sensitization. Treatment here: therapeutic diphenylcyclopropenone sensitization with weekly scalp DPC. TCRdb re-derived calls from the RACE reads in MiXCR, one entry per CDR3 protein. The sample carries some 100,000 distinct CDR3 sequences, roughly a tenth recorded once. Sequenced material: whole blood, taken in connection with sensitization to the hapten diphenylcyclopropenone (DPC). The receptor set was obtained from a woman aged 35 to 49 with alopecia areata. Some clones in this sample may be carry-over from other donors' samples.

The V gene is TRBV9, the J gene TRBJ1-3; a weak D match, TRBD1 (6 bases). The V end lost 3 bases, the J end lost 5 bases, and 12 bases lay between the germline ends. CDR1 and CDR2 from the germline V gene are SGDLS and YYNGEE. The CDR3 totals 14 residues. This CDR3 is CASSEGDVRNTIYF. The CDR3 DNA follows: TGTGCCAGCAGCGAGGGGGACGTTCGAAACACCATATATTTT. Drawing the rest from reference TRBV9 and TRBJ1-3, the complete variable domain is DSGVTQTPKHLITATGQRVTLRCSPRSGDLSVYWYQQSLDQGLQFLIQYYNGEERAKGNILERFSAQQFPDLHSELNLSSLELGDSALYFCASSEGDVRNTIYFGEGSWLTVV.

This clonotype has at least ten counts. The CDR3 region is CASSRLEYNEQFF. The CDR3 nucleotides are TGTGCCAGCAGTCGACTGGAATACAATGAGCAGTTCTTC. J is TRBJ2-1 and V is TRBV6-2 or TRBV6-3; D is unclear. CDR3 length: 13 residues. Germline values: CDR1 MNHEY, CDR2 SVGEGT. V was cut by 5 bases and J by 4 bases, with 9 bases left in between.

Only a few counts were recorded for this clonotype. The rearrangement uses TRBV6-2 or TRBV6-3 and TRBJ2-1; possible D gene TRBD2, 5 bases. Trimming left V 2 bases short and J 4 bases short, with 27 bases between. Germline-derived CDR1 and CDR2 are MNHEY and SVGEGT. The CDR3 has 20 residues. CDR3 DNA: TGTGCCAGCAGTTACGGATCCTCGAATTCGCCTAGCCGAAGGTACAATGAGCAGTTCTTC. Amino acid sequence: CASSYGSSNSPSRRYNEQFF.

This clonotype was seen many times. V and J are TRBV29-1 and TRBJ1-1, with D uncertain. Germline CDR1 and CDR2: SQVTM and ANQGSEA. Trimming stripped 7 bases from V and 0 bases from J, with 15 bases between. CDR3 length equals 14 residues. CDR3 loop: CSASPRTVNTEAFF. CDR3 DNA sequence: TGCAGCGCCTCTCCTCGGACGGTGAACACTGAAGCTTTCTTT.

This chain links TRBV28 with TRBJ2-1, with TRBD1 as a possible D gene (6 bases). Germline lookup yields CDR1 MDHEN and CDR2 SYDVKM. There are 14 residues in the CDR3. Trimming shortened V by 5 bases and J by 6 bases, and 14 bases separated the two germline ends. The DNA of the CDR3 is TGTGCCAGCAGTCCTGGGACAACCCGCAATGAGCAGTTCTTC. This gives the protein CASSPGTTRNEQFF.

This clonotype was seen only a few times. The chain combines TRBV18 with TRBJ2-7, with D hard to call. Deletions cut 0 bases from V and 7 bases from J, with 13 bases between. This CDR3 comprises 14 residues. CDR1 is KGHSH, CDR2 LQKENI, per germline. The CDR3 reads CASSPPSAIWEQYF. CDR3 nucleotide sequence: TGTGCCAGCTCACCACCGTCCGCCATCTGGGAGCAGTACTTC.

CDR3 sequence: CSARDFRFSGNTIYF. DNA of the CDR3: TGCAGTGCTAGAGACTTCCGGTTTTCTGGAAACACCATATATTTT. The chain employs TRBV20-1 and TRBJ1-3; D not resolved. V shed 0 bases and J shed 1 base, with 10 bases lying between them. The CDR3 has 15 residues. CDR1 is DFQATT and CDR2 is SNEGSKA in the germline V gene (reference sequence).

This clonotype was observed a handful of times. The chain combines TRBV12-2 with TRBJ2-7; the table calls TRBD2, which could not be checked here. TRBV12-2 is reported as a pseudogene. CDR3 size: 16 residues. CDR3 sequence: CASRFIKREGLYEQYF. The CDR3 nucleotides read TGTGCAAGTCGCTTTATTAAGCGGGAGGGCCTCTACGAGCAGTACTTC.

The sample holds a few counts of this clonotype. The chain has TRBV6-1 and TRBJ2-5; 8 nucleotides match TRBD1. CDR3 length: 14 amino acids. V was clipped by 2 bases and J by 4 bases; unmatched bases: 3. Germline V gives CDR1 MNHNS, CDR2 SASEGT. In nucleotides, the CDR3 is TGTGCCAGCAGTGAACCGGGACAGGTAGAGACCCAGTACTTC. It codes for CASSEPGQVETQYF.

V gene TRBV4-3 combines with J gene TRBJ2-7; D remains unclear. Germline V CDR1 and CDR2: LGHNA, YSLEER. Trimming shortened V by 0 bases and J by 6 bases, and 12 bases separated the two germline ends. This CDR3 has 14 amino acids. Here the CDR3 DNA reads TGCGCCAGCAGCCAAGATTTAGGGTTTGGCGAGCAGTACTTC. This codes for CASSQDLGFGEQYF.

This clonotype was seen ten or more times. The chain carries TRBV18 and TRBJ2-1; no definite D call. Germline V gene data show CDR1 as KGHSH and CDR2 as LQKENI. CDR3 length equals 20 residues. The ends were cut back, 3 bases at V and 0 bases at J, with 24 bases in the middle. The CDR3 DNA is TGTGCCAGCTCACCGGGTAGCCAGACCCCAGCGCTTAGCTCCTACAATGAGCAGTTCTTC. Protein product: CASSPGSQTPALSSYNEQFF.

This chain connects TRBV20-1 to TRBJ2-7; D is unresolved. The CDR3 totals 11 residues. V was trimmed by 3 bases and J by 5 bases, leaving 8 bases between them. Germline values: CDR1 DFQATT, CDR2 SNEGSKA (reference sequence). The CDR3 spells CSASNSDEQYF. In nucleotides, the CDR3 is TGCAGTGCTAGTAATTCGGACGAGCAGTACTTC.

This clonotype was observed a few times. The gene calls are TRBV5-1 and TRBJ2-3, with 13 bases identical to TRBD2. The germline V gene has CDR1 SGHRS and CDR2 YFSETQ. V gave up 4 bases and J gave up 4 bases; unmatched junction bases: 3. The CDR3 has 15 residues. CDR3 region: CASSKGLAGSDTQYF. The DNA of the CDR3 is TGCGCCAGCAGCAAGGGACTAGCGGGATCAGATACGCAGTATTTT.

This clonotype was counted many times. This chain links TRBV10-2 with TRBJ1-4; unclear D gene. V was shortened by 6 bases and J by 4 bases, with 21 bases between the two germline ends. CDR1 and CDR2 from the germline V gene are WSHSY and SAAADI. CDR3 size: 17 residues. CDR3 residues: CASSDPTGPSGNEKLFF. In nucleotides, the CDR3 is TGCGCCAGCAGCGACCCAACCGGGCCCTCGGGTAATGAAAAACTGTTTTTT.

This clonotype was recorded a few times. The V call is TRBV2, the J call TRBJ1-5; TRBD1 is a possible D gene (6 bases). The germline CDR1 and CDR2 sequences are SNHLY and FYNNEI. CDR3 size: 14 residues. The V end was cut by 4 bases, the J end by 6 bases, with 13 bases between. Here the CDR3 DNA reads TGTGCCAGCAGTGCCTCGGACAGATCTCAGCCCCAGCATTTT. This codes for CASSASDRSQPQHF. Full variable domain (rest looked up from reference TRBV2 and TRBJ1-5): EPEVTQTPSHQVTQMGQEVILRCVPISNHLYFYWYRQILGQKVEFLVSFYNNEISEKSEIFDDQFSVERPDGSNFTLKIRSTKLEDSAMYFCASSASDRSQPQHFGDGTRLSIL.

This clonotype was counted many times. The chain combines TRBV5-1 with TRBJ2-1; maybe TRBD2 (7 bases). CDR1 and CDR2 (germline): SGHRS, YFSETQ. Trimming removed 2 bases at V and 8 bases at J, with 14 bases between. This CDR3 contains 14 residues. As DNA, the CDR3 is TGCGCCAGCAGCTTCGGCGGGGGCTTTTATGAGCAGTTCTTC. Amino acids: CASSFGGGFYEQFF.

The V and J genes are TRBV18 and TRBJ2-7, with D possibly being TRBD2 (5 bases). Germline V gene sequence: CDR1 KGHSH, CDR2 LQKENI. V lost 3 bases and J lost 0, with 15 bases in between. The CDR3 is 16 residues long. This CDR3 is CASSPSRLASSYEQYF. CDR3 in DNA: TGTGCCAGCTCACCCTCTCGGCTAGCCAGCTCCTACGAGCAGTACTTC.

This clonotype has a count of ten or more. This chain links TRBV7-8 with TRBJ2-7; weak D call: TRBD2 (7 bases). The germline V gene has CDR1 SGHVS and CDR2 FQNEAQ. V dropped 7 bases and J dropped 4 bases, with 14 bases sitting between them. This CDR3 contains 13 residues. CDR3 in amino acids: CASMRGGTYEQYF. The CDR3, as DNA: TGTGCCAGCATGAGGGGGGGGACATACGAGCAGTACTTC.